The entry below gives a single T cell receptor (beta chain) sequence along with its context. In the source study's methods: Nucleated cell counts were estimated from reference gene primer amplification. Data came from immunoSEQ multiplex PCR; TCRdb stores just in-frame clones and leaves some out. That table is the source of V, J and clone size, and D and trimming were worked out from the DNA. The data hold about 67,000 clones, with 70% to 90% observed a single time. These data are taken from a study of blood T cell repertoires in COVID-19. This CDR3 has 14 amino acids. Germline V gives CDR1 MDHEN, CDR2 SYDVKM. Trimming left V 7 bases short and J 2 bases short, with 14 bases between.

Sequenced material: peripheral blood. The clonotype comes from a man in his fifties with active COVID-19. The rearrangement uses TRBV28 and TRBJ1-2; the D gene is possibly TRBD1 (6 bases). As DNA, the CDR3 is TGTGCCAGCACCTGGGGGGGGCGGAACTATGGCTACACCTTC. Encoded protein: CASTWGGRNYGYTF.